This TCR beta chain was recovered during a study of T-cell memory formation after mild COVID-19 (dated by TCRdb to the early 2020s). About the investigation overall: TCR sequence clusters from the two donors were largely donor specific. Longitudinal TCRalpha and TCRbeta repertoire sequencing tracked T-cell clones expanding and contracting after mild COVID-19 in a couple of donors. The cohort was made up of two young adult volunteers, one female and one male, who were previously healthy.

The cysteine opens and the phenylalanine closes a CDR3 of 12 amino acids. Only the CDR3 region is kept as DNA, spanning 36 bases read in frame from base 1. Trimming removed 5 bases from V and 7 bases from J, leaving 12 bases between the germline ends. The germline V gene (reference sequence) yields SEHNR for CDR1 and FQNEAQ for CDR2. What the research found in general, with its limitations: SARS-CoV-2 specificity was not confirmed for the second-wave clones peaking on day 37. Contracting CD4+ clones appeared mostly in the CM and EM memory subsets, whereas CD8+ clones were enriched in EMRA. Some responding clones were found in pre-infection memory, which suggests that pre-existing cross-reactive memory T cells took part in the SARS-CoV-2 response. From day 15 to 85, contracting clones showed balanced CD4/CD8 phenotypes, whereas a second wave of clones that expanded from day 15 to 37 leaned towards CD4+. Only two mild cases were covered in the study, and larger cohorts including severe cases with pre-infection samples were considered necessary.

The instrument given in TCRdb is Illumina NovaSeq 6000. TCRalpha and TCRbeta cDNA libraries were constructed by 5'RACE with constant-segment primers, with sample barcodes and unique molecular identifiers being introduced. Trizol reagent was used to extract RNA from every sample. Libraries were amplified in two PCR steps, with a second sample barcode and Illumina TruSeq adapters added in the second step. Libraries were sequenced on an Illumina NovaSeq with 2 x 150 bp paired-end reads. Per the original workflow: Demultiplexing of reads and collapsing into UMI-guided consensus sequences were performed with migec v1.2.7. Using mixcr v2.1.11, the UMI consensuses were aligned to TRA and TRB V and J templates and assembled into clonotypes. Clonotypes were classified as expanded or contracted when called significant by both edgeR and NoisET, with noise models trained on biological replicates. edgeR calls used a false discovery rate-adjusted p below 0.01 and a log2 fold-change threshold of 1. PCA with hierarchical clustering of max-normalized trajectories of the 1000 most abundant clonotypes was used as exploratory dynamics analysis. Each responding clone was given a CD4 or CD8 phenotype based on the CD4+ and CD8+ repertoires, which had been sequenced separately. TCRdb redid the processing of the public reads, applying fastp at Q25 and MiXCR, and retained in-frame beta chains. For every CDR3 protein sequence, its rows merge into one entry that carries the most common genes and DNA. None of the V and J calls come from the authors' own analysis; TCRdb made them. For this sample the table gives some 130,000 distinct CDR3 sequences, of which approximately 15% were detected only once. About 15% of the sample rests with the top ten.

Ficoll-Paque density gradient centrifugation was the method used to isolate PBMCs. This clonotype was counted between two and nine times. Its antigen specificity is not known. Base quality data are lacking; no much larger clone is found one base away. The V gene is TRBV7-9 and the J gene is TRBJ2-7, with an unclear D gene assignment. The TCR sequence derives from an adult woman who had mild COVID-19 (a few samples of this study predate the infection). The sample titles of this study are shuffled in the database, so cell type and time point are left out; the donor was told from shared clones. Sequenced material: PBMCs or a T cell subset sorted from them (not recorded which). The encoded CDR3 is CASSDEWAEQYF. The nucleotide sequence is TGTGCCAGCAGCGATGAGTGGGCGGAGCAGTACTTC.